The next 25 T cell receptor beta chains were all read from a single sample in a study of blood T cell repertoires in COVID-19. Sequencing was performed with immunoSEQ multiplex PCR; in TCRdb, only in-frame clones are kept and a portion is missing. The sample contains 25,000 or so clones, 94% of which appear only once. Sequencing was performed on peripheral blood. Every receptor here comes from a woman in her forties or fifties with active COVID-19.

V is TRBV7-2 and J is TRBJ2-2; possible D gene TRBD1, 5 bases. This CDR3 contains 14 residues. Germline CDR1 SGHTA, CDR2 FQGNSA. V gave up 9 bases and J gave up 2 bases, with 13 bases separating them. The DNA of the CDR3 is TGTGCCAGTAAGGACACTAAAAACACCGGGGAGCTGTTTTTT. It specifies CASKDTKNTGELFF.

The chain joins TRBV19 to TRBJ1-5; 7 bases align to TRBD1. With 4 bases clipped from V and 0 bases from J, the junction kept 12 bases outside the gene matches. This CDR3 comprises 18 residues. Per the germline V gene, CDR1 is LNHDA and CDR2 is SQIVND (reference sequence). CDR3 bases: TGTGCCAGTAGTAGACAACACAGGGGACGTTATAGCAATCAGCCCCAGCATTTT. Its translation is CASSRQHRGRYSNQPQHF.

This chain links TRBV28 with TRBJ2-7; 7 nucleotides line up with TRBD2. From germline, CDR1 is MDHEN and CDR2 SYDVKM. The CDR3 is 15 residues long. The J segment lost 4 bases and the V segment lost 3 bases, leaving 9 bases of the junction unmatched. The DNA for the CDR3 is TGTGCCAGCAGTTTGCTAGGCGGGGGTCCGTACGAGCAGTACTTC. Encoded protein: CASSLLGGGPYEQYF.

This clone was seen only once. The CDR3 loop reads CASSFDLDKFYGYTF. The CDR3 DNA is TGTGCCAGCAGCTTCGACCTGGACAAATTTTATGGCTACACCTTC. The V and J genes are TRBV7-2 and TRBJ1-2, with D perhaps matching TRBD1 (5 bases). The CDR3 consists of 15 residues. The V and J ends lost 3 bases and 5 bases respectively, with 16 bases between them. CDR1 SGHTA and CDR2 FQGNSA come from the germline V gene.

V is TRBV4-1 and J is TRBJ1-1; D is perhaps TRBD1 (5 bases). CDR1 is MGHRA, CDR2 YSYEKL, per germline. V lost 3 bases, J lost 5 bases, and 16 bases lay in between. The length of the CDR3 is 15 residues. The CDR3 sequence is CASSHHDSSKTEAFF. For the CDR3, the DNA is TGCGCCAGCAGCCACCATGACAGCTCCAAGACTGAAGCTTTCTTT.

The rearrangement links TRBV27 to TRBJ2-7; possibly TRBD2 for D (5 bases). Trimming removed 6 bases at V and 1 base at J, with 13 bases between. This CDR3 has 14 residues. Germline V gene data show CDR1 as MNHEY and CDR2 as SMNVEV (reference sequence). The DNA of the CDR3 is TGTGCCAGCAGCAGCGGCCTGGGGTCCTACGAGCAGTACGTC. This sequence encodes CASSSGLGSYEQYV.

The V call is TRBV7-8, the J call TRBJ1-3; unclear D gene. V lost 1 base to trimming and J lost 0 bases, with 10 bases between them. CDR3 length equals 16 residues. Germline assignment: CDR1 SGHVS and CDR2 FQNEAQ. In DNA, the CDR3 is TGTGCCAGCAGCTTAGGTATTGGCCTCTCTGGAAACACCATATATTTT. Its protein is CASSLGIGLSGNTIYF.

The chain employs TRBV7-9 and TRBJ2-2, with TRBD2 matching 10 bases. Germline lookup yields CDR1 SEHNR and CDR2 FQNEAQ (reference sequence). Trimming cost V 4 bases and J 7 bases; bases outside gene matches: 6. The CDR3 runs to 15 residues. The chain's CDR3 is CASSSLLAGNGELFF. The CDR3 DNA reads TGTGCCAGCAGCTCTCTACTAGCGGGGAACGGGGAGCTGTTTTTT.

The gene calls are TRBV4-1 and TRBJ1-3; perhaps TRBD1 as D (5 bases). This CDR3 contains 18 residues. Looked up from germline, CDR1 is MGHRA and CDR2 is YSYEKL. V was pared by 3 bases and J by 0 bases, with 18 bases between. In nucleotides, the CDR3 is TGCGCCAGCAGCCAGGTAGACATGGGACTTCTCTCTGGAAACACCATATATTTT. Translated, it gives CASSQVDMGLLSGNTIYF.

CDR3 DNA sequence: TGTGCCAGCTCACCACCTCAAAGTACGGGACAGGGAGGAGAGACCCAGTACTTC. Translation gives CASSPPQSTGQGGETQYF. The genes are TRBV18 and TRBJ2-5; 9 bases are a match to TRBD1. Germline assignment: CDR1 KGHSH and CDR2 LQKENI. CDR3 length: 18 residues. V shed 0 bases and J 4 bases; nucleotides not matched to a gene: 12.

V gene TRBV3-1 (or the pseudogene TRBV3-2) combines with J gene TRBJ2-1; 7 bases align to TRBD2. The CDR3 consists of 14 residues. V was clipped by 4 bases and J by 4 bases; unmatched bases: 4. CDR1 is LGHDT and CDR2 is YNNKEL in the germline V gene (reference sequence). CDR3 in amino acids: CASSPRLAYNEQFF. The CDR3, as DNA: TGTGCCAGCAGCCCCCGACTAGCTTACAATGAGCAGTTCTTC.

V usage is TRBV28 and J usage is TRBJ2-3, with D perhaps matching TRBD1 (6 bases). The germline gives CDR1 MDHEN, CDR2 SYDVKM. The CDR3 runs 18 residues. V dropped 6 bases and J dropped 0 bases, with 22 bases sitting between them. The CDR3 sequence: CASSYRMGALDSTDTQYF. The DNA of the CDR3 is TGTGCCAGCAGCTATAGAATGGGGGCTCTTGATAGCACAGATACGCAGTATTTT.

The J gene is TRBJ1-2, the V gene TRBV2, with 12 bases identical to TRBD1. The CDR3 runs 15 residues. The germline V gene has CDR1 SNHLY and CDR2 FYNNEI. J gave up 7 bases and V 2 bases, and 5 bases lay outside the gene matches. In nucleotides, the CDR3 is TGTGCCAGCAGTGAATCGGGACAGGGGGCTCTTGGCTACACCTTC. Translated: CASSESGQGALGYTF.

V and J are TRBV5-1 and TRBJ1-1; D is possibly TRBD1 (6 bases). The V end lost 2 bases, the J end lost 0 bases, and 23 bases lay between the germline ends. The CDR3 contains 19 residues. CDR1 and CDR2 (germline): SGHRS, YFSETQ. The CDR3 DNA reads TGCGCCAGCAGCTTTTCTCCCTCCCGGGGGGCGAGAATGAACACTGAAGCTTTCTTT. It codes for CASSFSPSRGARMNTEAFF.

This clone showed up just once. V and J are TRBV12-3 or TRBV12-4 and TRBJ2-2; D may be TRBD2 (6 bases). CDR3 length: 13 residues. V dropped 3 bases and J dropped 6 bases, with 8 bases sitting between them. CDR3 nucleotides: TGTGCCAGCAGTTTCAGCGGGTCCGGGGAGCTGTTTTTT. It is translated as CASSFSGSGELFF.

The chain combines TRBV13 with TRBJ1-2; perhaps TRBD1 as D (5 bases). V was pared by 7 bases and J by 4 bases, with 13 bases between. CDR3 length equals 13 residues. Germline CDR1 PRHDT, CDR2 FYEKMQ (reference sequence). The CDR3 region is CASNGAGGYGYTF. CDR3 bases: TGTGCCAGCAATGGGGCTGGCGGCTATGGCTACACCTTC.

This clone showed up just a few times. This rearrangement joins TRBV19 to TRBJ1-5; D call uncertain. CDR1 and CDR2 from the germline V gene are LNHDA and SQIVND (reference sequence). Between the trimmed V and J ends, which lost 1 base and 7 bases, there was a span of 11 bases. CDR3 length: 14 amino acids. The CDR3, as DNA: TGTGCCAGTAGTATAGGTTGGGAGGTCCAGCCCCAGCATTTT. The encoded protein is CASSIGWEVQPQHF.

This sequence joins TRBV7-3 and TRBJ2-1; D is perhaps TRBD2 (5 bases). This CDR3 has 13 residues. Trimming shortened V by 2 bases and J by 5 bases, and 7 bases separated the two germline ends. Germline CDR1 is SGHTA and CDR2 is FQGTGA. Written as DNA, the CDR3 is TGTGCCAGCAGCTTAGGACTGAACAATGAGCAGTTCTTC. Protein: CASSLGLNNEQFF.

CDR3 residues: CASSLYRPRGETQYF. The CDR3 DNA reads TGTGCCAGCAGCTTGTACCGTCCCAGGGGAGAGACCCAGTACTTC. The V gene is TRBV5-6, the J gene TRBJ2-5, with D possibly being TRBD1 (6 bases). The V gene's germline CDR1 is SGHDT and CDR2 YYEEEE. CDR3 length equals 15 residues. V was cut by 1 base and J by 4 bases, with 14 bases left in between.

This chain joins TRBV7-8 and TRBJ2-2; tentatively, D is TRBD1 (8 bases). The CDR3 covers 16 residues. With 5 bases removed from V and 4 bases from J, the gap between germline ends came to 17 bases. Germline values: CDR1 SGHVS, CDR2 FQNEAQ. This chain's CDR3 is CASSRGGQARTGELFF. The CDR3 DNA reads TGTGCCAGCAGCAGGGGGGGACAGGCCCGCACCGGGGAGCTGTTTTTT. Supplemented by reference TRBV7-8 and TRBJ2-2, the full variable domain reads GAGVSQSPRYKVAKRGQDVALRCDPISGHVSLFWYQQALGQGPEFLTYFQNEAQLDKSGLPSDRFFAERPEGSVSTLKIQRTQQEDSAVYLCASSRGGQARTGELFFGEGSRLTVL.

The CDR3 DNA is TGTGCCAGCAGCGGGGACTTCACAGATACGCAGTATTTT. Its translation is CASSGDFTDTQYF. This chain connects TRBV3-1 (or the pseudogene TRBV3-2) to TRBJ2-3; maybe TRBD2 (6 bases). Germline V gene lookup returns CDR1 LGHDT and CDR2 YNNKEL (reference sequence). Trimming removed 5 bases at V and 2 bases at J, with 8 bases between. The CDR3 covers 13 residues.

This chain links TRBV5-1 with TRBJ2-3; TRBD2 agrees at 13 bases. V gave up 0 bases and J gave up 5 bases; unmatched junction bases: 3. CDR1 is SGHRS, CDR2 YFSETQ, per germline. The CDR3 loop spans 16 amino acids. The CDR3 nucleotides are TGCGCCAGCAGCTTGGGGACTAGCGGGAGATTAGATACGCAGTATTTT. Translating gives CASSLGTSGRLDTQYF.

This chain uses TRBV9 with TRBJ2-3, with 9 bases aligning to TRBD1. The CDR3 runs to 16 residues. Trimming at V came to 4 bases and at J to 3 bases, leaving 9 bases not matched to a gene. Germline values: CDR1 SGDLS, CDR2 YYNGEE. CDR3 loop: CASSITGTGLTDTQYF. In DNA form, the CDR3 reads TGTGCCAGCAGCATCACTGGGACAGGGCTAACAGATACGCAGTATTTT.

The chain uses TRBV5-5 and TRBJ2-7, with TRBD2 matching over 8 bases. This CDR3 has 16 residues. Germline CDR1 SGHKS, CDR2 YYEKEE (reference sequence). The junction had 10 bases not matched to a gene; V was cut back by 2 bases and J by 3 bases. CDR3 coding DNA: TGTGCCAGCAGCTTAGCAGGGACTAGTACTATCTACGAGCAGTACTTC. It specifies CASSLAGTSTIYEQYF.

The chain recombines TRBV15 with TRBJ2-5; 7 positions match TRBD2. V gave up 0 bases and J gave up 5 bases; unmatched junction bases: 9. Germline CDR1 and CDR2: LNHNV and YYDKDF (reference sequence). This CDR3 is built from 16 residues. Here the CDR3 DNA reads TGTGCCACCAGCAGAGATCCGGTCGGGGGGAGGGAGACCCAGTACTTC. Its translation: CATSRDPVGGRETQYF.